The 10 T cell receptor beta chains below all came from one sample that was sequenced in a study of T-cell memory formation after mild COVID-19. TCRdb re-called the 5' RACE reads with MiXCR, one entry per CDR3 protein. The repertoire holds roughly 100,000 distinct CDR3 sequences, with approximately 15% as singletons. The sample taken for sequencing was PBMCs or a T cell subset sorted from them (not recorded which). The origin of the receptors is an adult woman who had mild COVID-19 (a few samples of this study predate the infection). Cell type and time point are not known.

This rearrangement joins TRBV24-1 to TRBJ2-7; D unresolved. Trimming left V 3 bases short and J 2 bases short, with 13 bases between. There are 15 residues in the CDR3. Germline V gives CDR1 KGHDR, CDR2 SFDVKD. The CDR3 region has the DNA TGTGCCACCAGTGATGCATCTGGACGGCCCTACGAGCAGTACTTC. This gives the protein CATSDASGRPYEQYF.

This clonotype has just a few counts. V gene TRBV5-6 combines with J gene TRBJ2-7; D gene uncertain. CDR1 SGHDT and CDR2 YYEEEE come from the germline V gene. V was cut by 3 bases and J by 2 bases, with 15 bases left in between. The CDR3 spans 15 residues. CDR3 protein: CASSSEAAGAYEQYF. CDR3 nucleotides: TGTGCCAGCAGCTCAGAGGCTGCAGGCGCCTACGAGCAGTACTTC.

There are a few counts of this clonotype. V is TRBV15 and J is TRBJ2-7, with D unresolved. Trimming took 4 bases from V and 2 from J, leaving 12 bases between them. The CDR3 is made up of 14 amino acids. Germline-derived CDR1 and CDR2 are LNHNV and YYDKDF (reference sequence). The CDR3 region has the DNA TGTGCCACCAGCACGCAGACTGGAACCTACGAGCAGTACTTC. Protein sequence: CATSTQTGTYEQYF. The full variable domain, in which reference TRBV15 and TRBJ2-7 provide the parts outside the CDR3, is DAMVIQNPRYQVTQFGKPVTLSCSQTLNHNVMYWYQQKSSQAPKLLFHYYDKDFNNEADTPDNFQSRRPNTSFCFLDIRSPGLGDTAMYLCATSTQTGTYEQYFGPGTRLTVT.

Details on this clonotype: A junction boundary mismatches the germline segment, possibly from a read error. The chain recombines TRBV6-2 or TRBV6-3 with TRBJ2-1; 7 nucleotides line up with TRBD2. Germline CDR1 is MNHEY and CDR2 is SVGEGT. CDR3 length equals 16 residues. The CDR3 spells CTSSGGTIRGYNEQFF. The CDR3 DNA reads as TGTACCAGCAGCGGTGGGACTATACGAGGTTACAATGAGCAGTTCTTC.

The chain uses TRBV6-6 and TRBJ2-3, with D possibly matching TRBD2 (6 bases). The CDR3 covers 14 residues. The germline V gene encodes CDR1 MNHNY and CDR2 SVGAGI (reference sequence). Trimming removed 6 bases at V and 8 bases at J, with 18 bases between. CDR3 in DNA: TGTGCCAGCAGCGGTCACCGCGGGAACCCTACGCAGTATTTT. As protein: CASSGHRGNPTQYF.

CDR3 sequence (DNA): TGCGCCAGCAGCTATAGCGGGAGCGGGTACGAGCAGTACTTC. The encoded protein is CASSYSGSGYEQYF. The rearrangement uses TRBV5-1 and TRBJ2-7; 9 nucleotides match TRBD2. The CDR3 loop spans 14 amino acids. V gave up 3 bases and J gave up 4 bases; unmatched junction bases: 5. Germline V lookup: CDR1 SGHRS, CDR2 YFSETQ.

This clonotype has more than one count but fewer than ten. The chain links TRBV7-9 to TRBJ2-7; the D gene could be TRBD1 or TRBD2 (5 bases each). V lost 2 bases, J lost 6 bases, and 23 bases lay in between. There are 17 residues in the CDR3. Germline CDR1 reads SEHNR; CDR2 reads FQNEAQ (reference sequence). In DNA form, the CDR3 reads TGTGCCAGCAGCTTACCCCGGGACCCGGCTAACAGGTTCGAGCAGTACTTC. Amino acid sequence: CASSLPRDPANRFEQYF.

This CDR3 is CASSPQDWPYEQYF. CDR3 sequence (DNA): TGTGCCAGCAGCCCCCAGGACTGGCCCTACGAGCAGTACTTC. This chain links TRBV12-3 or TRBV12-4 with TRBJ2-7; D perhaps matches TRBD2 (5 bases). CDR3 length: 14 amino acids. Between the trimmed V and J ends, which lost 6 bases and 2 bases, there was a span of 14 bases.

The rearrangement joins TRBV6-5 to TRBJ2-2, with 10 bases aligning to TRBD1. Germline loops: CDR1 MNHEY, CDR2 SVGAGI. J lost 5 bases, V lost 0 bases, and 9 bases had no gene match. CDR3 length: 18 amino acids. The CDR3 is CASSYSIPGQGGTGELFF. CDR3 nucleotide sequence: TGTGCCAGCAGTTACTCGATCCCTGGACAGGGGGGGACCGGGGAGCTGTTTTTT.

The V call is TRBV12-3 or TRBV12-4, the J call TRBJ1-5, with unresolved D. The CDR3 is 15 residues long. With 4 bases removed from V and 10 bases from J, the gap between germline ends came to 20 bases. CDR3 in amino acids: CASSYGVGLYPPQHF. CDR3 DNA sequence: TGTGCCAGCAGTTACGGGGTGGGCCTATACCCACCCCAGCATTTT.